The 32 T cell receptor beta chains presented below share a single source sample, sequenced in a study of blood T cell repertoires in COVID-19 (dated by TCRdb to the early 2020s). Library construction relied on the immunoSEQ multiplex PCR assay. The table was pulled from immuneACCESS by TCRdb, which kept in-frame rearrangements only. Such tables lose some clones; where checked, under half of the loss comes from unresolved V genes, and the rest has no known cause. The sample table holds 200,000 to 300,000 clones, of which 84% were seen once. Jointly, the top ten make up 4% of the sample. Sequenced: peripheral blood. The origin of the receptors is a man aged 45-60 years with acute or convalescent COVID-19.

The rearrangement joins TRBV6-5 to TRBJ2-7; 11 nucleotides agree with TRBD1. Germline lookup yields CDR1 MNHEY and CDR2 SVGAGI. The CDR3 is made up of 14 amino acids. Germline trimming cut 6 bases from V and 6 bases from J; bases unmatched to any gene: 7. This CDR3 reads CASSSGTGGTEQYF. The CDR3 DNA reads as TGTGCCAGCAGCTCCGGGACAGGGGGAACCGAGCAGTACTTC.

This chain links TRBV12-3 or TRBV12-4 with TRBJ2-7; D may be TRBD2 (6 bases). Trimming removed 5 bases from V and 4 bases from J, with 12 bases in between. This CDR3 has 13 amino acids. CDR3 coding DNA: TGTGCCAGCAGTCCCCGGGAGAGGTACGAGCAGTACTTC. It is translated as CASSPRERYEQYF.

This chain connects TRBV9 to TRBJ1-1, with a possible D match to TRBD1 (5 bases). The V and J ends lost 2 bases and 5 bases respectively, with 16 bases between them. Germline CDR1 and CDR2: SGDLS and YYNGEE. The CDR3 has 15 amino acids. The CDR3 sequence is CASSVAGGKMTEAFF. In nucleotides, the CDR3 is TGTGCCAGCAGCGTCGCTGGGGGGAAAATGACTGAAGCTTTCTTT.

CDR3 protein: CASSPRAGSSYEQYF. The CDR3 nucleotides read TGTGCCAGCAGTCCCAGGGCGGGGAGCTCCTACGAGCAGTACTTC. The chain carries TRBV27 and TRBJ2-7, with D perhaps TRBD2 (6 bases). The CDR3 totals 15 residues. The V end was cut by 5 bases, the J end by 0 bases, with 14 bases between. CDR1 and CDR2 from the germline V gene are MNHEY and SMNVEV (reference sequence).

The chain uses TRBV27 and TRBJ1-2, with a possible D match to TRBD1 (5 bases). Germline lookup yields CDR1 MNHEY and CDR2 SMNVEV (reference sequence). The CDR3 loop spans 19 amino acids. Trimming removed 6 bases at V and 3 bases at J, with 29 bases between. The CDR3 sequence: CASRSLGFLGAGGDYGYTF. The CDR3 nucleotides are TGTGCCAGCAGAAGTTTAGGTTTCCTCGGGGCCGGAGGGGACTATGGCTACACCTTC.

The chain recombines TRBV7-3 with TRBJ2-2; 12 bases fit TRBD2. CDR1 and CDR2 (germline): SGHTA, FQGTGA. J gave up 0 bases and V 5 bases, and 10 bases lay outside the gene matches. The CDR3 loop spans 19 amino acids. As DNA, the CDR3 is TGTGCCAGCAGCCCAGCAAGGACTAGCGGGATTACGAACACCGGGGAGCTGTTTTTT. It codes for CASSPARTSGITNTGELFF. Complete variable domain (other parts from reference TRBV7-3 and TRBJ2-2): GAGVSQTPSNKVTEKGKYVELRCDPISGHTALYWYRQSLGQGPEFLIYFQGTGAADDSGLPNDRFFAVRPEGSVSTLKIQRTERGDSAVYLCASSPARTSGITNTGELFFGEGSRLTVL.

The rearrangement links TRBV18 to TRBJ1-5, with D unresolved. Germline loops: CDR1 KGHSH, CDR2 LQKENI. V shed 4 bases and J shed 3 bases, with 7 bases lying between them. CDR3 length: 13 amino acids. CDR3 bases: TGTGCCAGCTCACGGGCAGCCAATCAGCCCCAGCATTTT. Its translation: CASSRAANQPQHF. Full variable domain (rest looked up from reference TRBV18 and TRBJ1-5): NAGVMQNPRHLVRRRGQEARLRCSPMKGHSHVYWYRQLPEEGLKFMVYLQKENIIDESGMPKERFSAEFPKEGPSILRIQQVVRGDSAAYFCASSRAANQPQHFGDGTRLSIL.

This clone appeared once. The CDR3, as DNA: TGTGCCAGTAGTGAGTCCAGGCGACTAGCGGGGGAGCACTACGAGCAGTACTTC. It translates to CASSESRRLAGEHYEQYF. This chain links TRBV19 with TRBJ2-7, with 12 bases lining up with TRBD2. The CDR3 totals 18 residues. The germline V gene encodes CDR1 LNHDA and CDR2 SQIVND (reference sequence). Trimming removed 5 bases from V and 3 bases from J; junction bases left unmatched: 14.

The chain couples TRBV11-3 to TRBJ2-7; D not certain. The CDR3 runs to 11 residues. Trimming took off 5 bases at V and 0 bases at J, with 2 bases between the two ends. Germline CDR1 and CDR2: SGHNT and YENEEA. The CDR3: CASSHSYEQYF. CDR3 DNA sequence: TGTGCCAGCAGCCACTCCTACGAGCAGTACTTC.

The chain combines TRBV19 with TRBJ2-7; D may be TRBD1 (6 bases). Trimming stripped 9 bases from V and 3 bases from J, with 21 bases between. The CDR3 sequence is 15 residues long. Germline loops: CDR1 LNHDA, CDR2 SQIVND (reference sequence). The CDR3 region is CASDCYFGQHYEQYF. The CDR3 DNA is TGTGCCAGCGACTGCTATTTTGGACAGCACTACGAGCAGTACTTC.

This clone was recorded once. V gene TRBV7-9 combines with J gene TRBJ2-7, with TRBD1 as a possible D gene (6 bases). Looked up from germline, CDR1 is SEHNR and CDR2 is FQNEAQ (reference sequence). This CDR3 region has 15 residues. The V gene lost 2 bases and the J gene lost 4 bases, with 15 bases spanning the gap. The CDR3 DNA follows: TGTGCCAGCAGCTTATCGACAGGTGCGATTTACGAGCAGTACTTC. Its protein is CASSLSTGAIYEQYF.

The chain has TRBV5-1 and TRBJ2-2; 11 bases map to TRBD1. The J segment lost 2 bases and the V segment lost 2 bases, leaving 5 bases of the junction unmatched. This CDR3 has 17 amino acids. CDR1 is SGHRS and CDR2 is YFSETQ in the germline V gene. The CDR3 nucleotides read TGCGCCAGCAGCTTACGGACAGGGGGCGTAAACACCGGGGAGCTGTTTTTT. This codes for CASSLRTGGVNTGELFF. Using reference TRBV5-1 and TRBJ2-2 for the parts outside the CDR3, the full variable domain is KAGVTQTPRYLIKTRGQQVTLSCSPISGHRSVSWYQQTPGQGLQFLFEYFSETQRNKGNFPGRFSGRQFSNSRSEMNVSTLELGDSALYLCASSLRTGGVNTGELFFGEGSRLTVL.

The sample holds one count of this clone. The chain couples TRBV9 to TRBJ2-1, with 8 bases aligning to TRBD2. Germline V gene sequence: CDR1 SGDLS, CDR2 YYNGEE. Trimming took 3 bases from V and 4 from J; bases not matched to a gene: 6. This CDR3 spans 15 amino acids. The CDR3 region has the DNA TGTGCCAGCAGCGCCAGCGGGGGTGTGTACAATGAGCAGTTCTTC. This codes for CASSASGGVYNEQFF.

The chain uses TRBV27 and TRBJ1-5; the match to TRBD1 covers 7 bases. V gave up 3 bases and J gave up 3 bases; unmatched junction bases: 5. Germline CDR1 and CDR2: MNHEY and SMNVEV (reference sequence). The CDR3 runs to 15 residues. CDR3 protein: CASSLFGQVNQPQHF. In nucleotides, the CDR3 is TGTGCCAGCAGTTTGTTCGGACAGGTCAATCAGCCCCAGCATTTT.

This sequence joins TRBV7-3 and TRBJ2-1; TRBD2 matches at 11 bases. Germline CDR1 and CDR2: SGHTA and FQGTGA. V trimming: 5 bases; J trimming: 11 bases; junction bases outside the gene matches: 8. The CDR3 runs to 14 residues. CDR3 protein: CASSPGLAGQKQFF. The CDR3 bases are TGTGCCAGCAGCCCCGGACTAGCGGGCCAAAAGCAGTTCTTC.

The V gene is TRBV5-4, the J gene TRBJ1-6; D is ambiguous. Trimming cost V 4 bases and J 9 bases, with 11 bases left between them. The germline V gene has CDR1 SGHNT and CDR2 YYREEE (reference sequence). The CDR3 extends over 13 amino acids. The CDR3 DNA reads as TGTGCCAGCAGCCCACCCGGAGGTTCACCCCTCCACTTT. As protein: CASSPPGGSPLHF.

This clone was recorded once. The chain employs TRBV18 and TRBJ2-7, with D perhaps matching TRBD2 (6 bases). Germline V gives CDR1 KGHSH, CDR2 LQKENI. CDR3 size: 15 residues. Trimming took 8 bases from V and 0 from J, leaving 17 bases between them. Here the CDR3 reads CASNTDGTPSYEQYF. CDR3 DNA: TGTGCCAGCAACACTGACGGGACTCCCTCCTACGAGCAGTACTTC.

This chain connects TRBV18 to TRBJ2-7, with 7 bases lining up with TRBD1. The trim removed 2 bases at V and 5 bases at J, leaving 9 bases unmatched. CDR1 is KGHSH, CDR2 LQKENI, per germline. There are 15 residues in the CDR3. CDR3 sequence reads: CASSPFEQGMNEQYF. DNA of the CDR3: TGTGCCAGCTCACCATTCGAACAGGGGATGAACGAGCAGTACTTC. The whole variable domain, filled in from reference TRBV18 and TRBJ2-7, reads NAGVMQNPRHLVRRRGQEARLRCSPMKGHSHVYWYRQLPEEGLKFMVYLQKENIIDESGMPKERFSAEFPKEGPSILRIQQVVRGDSAAYFCASSPFEQGMNEQYFGPGTRLTVT.

CDR3 DNA: TGTGCCAGCAGCCAAGGCGGCGGAAATAATTCACCCCTCCACTTT. It specifies CASSQGGGNNSPLHF. The chain uses TRBV3-1 (or the pseudogene TRBV3-2) and TRBJ1-6, with unresolved D. Trimming pared 1 base from V and 5 bases from J, leaving 9 bases between. This CDR3 is 15 amino acids long. Germline V CDR1 and CDR2: LGHDT, YNNKEL (reference sequence).

The chain has TRBV6-5 and TRBJ2-1, with TRBD2 matching 11 bases. CDR1 is MNHEY and CDR2 is SVGAGI in the germline V gene. V was clipped by 5 bases and J by 6 bases; unmatched bases: 6. CDR3 size: 15 residues. The CDR3 loop reads CASSPTSGALNEQFF. DNA of the CDR3: TGTGCCAGCAGTCCGACTAGCGGGGCTCTCAATGAGCAGTTCTTC.

The chain joins TRBV7-8 to TRBJ1-1, with 7 bases that match TRBD1. This CDR3 spans 15 amino acids. V trimming: 8 bases; J trimming: 0 bases; junction bases outside the gene matches: 9. Germline lookup yields CDR1 SGHVS and CDR2 FQNEAQ. The CDR3 DNA follows: TGTGCCAGCCGGGGACAGTCCGACATGAACACTGAAGCTTTCTTT. This codes for CASRGQSDMNTEAFF.

This chain uses TRBV2 with TRBJ2-7, with TRBD1 identical over 8 bases. The CDR3 runs 14 residues. Trimming removed 8 bases from V and 3 bases from J; junction bases left unmatched: 9. The germline V gene has CDR1 SNHLY and CDR2 FYNNEI. CDR3 in amino acids: CASWVPDRDYEQYF. The CDR3 bases are TGTGCCAGCTGGGTCCCGGACAGGGACTACGAGCAGTACTTC.

The table lists this clone with a count of one. This sequence joins TRBV7-2 and TRBJ1-4; 7 nucleotides line up with TRBD1. The CDR3 extends over 16 amino acids. V was clipped by 7 bases and J by 6 bases; unmatched bases: 14. Germline values: CDR1 SGHTA, CDR2 FQGNSA. The CDR3 bases are TGTGCCAGCACCCAGACAGGGACGGCGTACGATGAAAAACTGTTTTTT. Translated: CASTQTGTAYDEKLFF.

The V and J genes are TRBV6-5 and TRBJ1-5, with D possibly being TRBD1 (5 bases). This CDR3 comprises 14 residues. Trimming stripped 6 bases from V and 7 bases from J, with 16 bases between. Germline CDR1 is MNHEY and CDR2 is SVGAGI. CDR3 amino acids: CASSPGGGAQPQHF. The DNA for the CDR3 is TGTGCCAGCAGCCCGGGCGGGGGTGCCCAGCCCCAGCATTTT.

V is TRBV30 and J is TRBJ2-7, with 15 nucleotides matching TRBD2. The CDR3 sequence is 15 residues long. Unmatched junction bases numbered 8, after V lost 4 bases and J lost 7 bases. Germline CDR1 is GTSNPN and CDR2 is SVGIG (reference sequence). As DNA, the CDR3 is TGTGCCTGGAATGGACTAGCGGGAGGGTTTGGGGAGCAGTACTTC. Translation: CAWNGLAGGFGEQYF.

J is TRBJ2-7 and V is TRBV28; a possible D gene is TRBD2 (6 bases). The germline CDR1 and CDR2 sequences are MDHEN and SYDVKM. This CDR3 region has 16 residues. V lost 3 bases to trimming and J lost 3 bases, with 18 bases between them. For the CDR3, the DNA is TGTGCCAGCAGTTTGGGCGGAGGGCTAGAGGTCTACGAGCAGTACTTC. Residues: CASSLGGGLEVYEQYF.

The chain links TRBV11-3 to TRBJ2-7; the match to TRBD2 covers 11 bases. This CDR3 has 16 residues. V dropped 1 base and J dropped 6; count of bases not matched to a gene: 8. Germline CDR1 is SGHNT and CDR2 is YENEEA. In DNA form, the CDR3 reads TGTGCCAGCAGCTTAGTCCTAGCGGGAGGAAGTATCGAGCAGTACTTC. This sequence encodes CASSLVLAGGSIEQYF.

The chain employs TRBV6-5 and TRBJ1-4; TRBD1 aligns across 10 bases. The junction had 0 bases not matched to a gene; V was cut back by 2 bases and J by 3 bases. There are 15 residues in the CDR3. Germline CDR1 is MNHEY and CDR2 is SVGAGI. CDR3 nucleotide sequence: TGTGCCAGCAGTTACGGGACAGGGGCTAATGAAAAACTGTTTTTT. Amino acids: CASSYGTGANEKLFF.

This chain uses TRBV2 with TRBJ1-6; 10 bases match TRBD1. V lost 7 bases, J lost 10 bases, and 7 bases stayed unmatched. CDR1 is SNHLY and CDR2 is FYNNEI in the germline V gene. This CDR3 has 14 amino acids. This CDR3 reads CASKGQGVRSPLHF. The CDR3 bases are TGTGCCAGCAAAGGACAGGGGGTAAGATCACCCCTCCACTTT.

This clone has a count of ten or more. The rearrangement links TRBV10-3 to TRBJ2-7, with D perhaps matching TRBD1 (5 bases). Trimming removed 10 bases at V and 3 bases at J, with 13 bases between. This CDR3 is built from 12 residues. The germline CDR1 and CDR2 sequences are ENHRY and SYGVKD. CDR3 amino acids: CATEVGDYEQYF. The CDR3 DNA is TGTGCCACTGAGGTAGGGGACTACGAGCAGTACTTC.

This chain connects TRBV5-4 to TRBJ2-7, with TRBD2 matching over 10 bases. V dropped 3 bases and J dropped 2; count of bases not matched to a gene: 2. The CDR3 sequence is 14 residues long. In germline, CDR1 is SGHNT, CDR2 YYREEE (reference sequence). The CDR3 sequence: CASSSGLAAYEQYF. The CDR3 coding sequence is TGTGCCAGCAGCTCCGGACTAGCGGCCTACGAGCAGTACTTC.

CDR3 DNA: TGCGCCAGCAGCTTGGGGGACAGCCTAAATAATTCACCCCTCCACTTT. Amino acids: CASSLGDSLNNSPLHF. The gene calls are TRBV5-1 and TRBJ1-6, with TRBD1 matching over 7 bases. Germline CDR1 reads SGHRS; CDR2 reads YFSETQ. This CDR3 is built from 16 residues. V dropped 0 bases and J dropped 5; count of bases not matched to a gene: 5. The entire variable domain, with the rest obtained from reference TRBV5-1 and TRBJ1-6, is as follows: KAGVTQTPRYLIKTRGQQVTLSCSPISGHRSVSWYQQTPGQGLQFLFEYFSETQRNKGNFPGRFSGRQFSNSRSEMNVSTLELGDSALYLCASSLGDSLNNSPLHFGNGTRLTVT.